This T cell receptor (beta chain) emerged from a study of naive and memory T cell subsets. Study findings and constraints: This RNA-based method may be sensitive to activation-related transcript changes.

This clonotype was recorded at least ten times. Its target is unknown. TCR cDNA received a 3' ligated oligonucleotide that carried a UMI. RNA was extracted from less than 3 ml of whole blood of healthy adults. Reverse transcription used DNase-treated unsorted total RNA, aiming for 1 to 1000 ng. Amplification of ligated cDNA took four PCR rounds with SP2 and nested alpha and beta constant primers. Alpha and beta constant region primers primed reverse transcription for blood and skin samples. From the 5' RACE reads, TCRdb called clonotypes with MiXCR, one entry per CDR3 protein. The sample includes approximately 32,000 distinct CDR3 sequences, around 17% of them seen just once. The TCR comes from a female donor in good health.

The chain's CDR3 is CAISEGTGGEQYF. Written as DNA, the CDR3 is TGTGCCATCAGTGAGGGGACAGGGGGTGAGCAGTACTTC. The V and J genes are TRBV10-3 and TRBJ2-7, with TRBD1 matching 11 bases. This CDR3 has 13 amino acids. Germline CDR1 and CDR2: ENHRY and SYGVKD. After removal of 2 bases from V and 7 bases from J, the junction contained 1 base not matched to a gene.